Listed below are T cell receptor beta chains from one sample, sequenced in a study of cytomegalovirus exposure and HLA in healthy donors. Measured with immunoSEQ multiplex PCR; TCRdb has only the in-frame clones, and not every one. The repertoire has tens of thousands of clones, around 80% of them found once; the top ten carry about 2.7%. The sequenced material came from PBMCs. Receptors originate from a young woman in good health and CMV-seronegative. CDR3s include the opening cysteine and the closing phenylalanine or tryptophan. D genes are given only for firm matches. Some rows have no size entry. The others give once, few or many, or a class for an expanded clone.

cdr3_nt cdr3_aa clone_size j_call v_call d_call
TGTGCCACCAGCATGGGACTAGCGGGGGACACAGATACGCAGTATTTT CATSMGLAGDTDTQYF few TRBJ2-3 TRBV15 TRBD2
TGTGCCAGCAAAGGGAGTAAGGGCTATGGCTACACCTTC CASKGSKGYGYTF . TRBJ1-2 TRBV6-5 .
TGTGCCAGCAGGGGACAGGGTAGAAACACTGAAGCTTTCTTT CASRGQGRNTEAFF . TRBJ1-1 TRBV2 TRBD1
TGTGCCAGCAGCTTAAAGGGGGGGCATGAGCAGTTCTTC CASSLKGGHEQFF . TRBJ2-1 TRBV7-9 .
TGTGCCAGCAGTTCCAAACAGGGCCCCTACAATGAGCAGTTCTTC CASSSKQGPYNEQFF . TRBJ2-1 TRBV7-2 .
TGCGCCAGCAGCCAAGACAGGGGATTAGGCTACACCTTC CASSQDRGLGYTF . TRBJ1-2 TRBV4-3 .
TGCAGCGCCCATACAGGGAATGGCTACACCTTC CSAHTGNGYTF . TRBJ1-2 TRBV29-1 .
TGTGCCATCAGTGAGGTAGATAGCGGGATGGGCAATGAGCAGTTCTTC CAISEVDSGMGNEQFF . TRBJ2-1 TRBV10-3 TRBD2
TGCGCCAGCGCGTCTCGTGTGTGGAGGCTGAACACTGAAGCTTTCTTT CASASRVWRLNTEAFF . TRBJ1-1 TRBV5-1 .
TGCGCCAGCAGCGGGACAGGGTTCGTGGATGAGCAGTTCTTC CASSGTGFVDEQFF . TRBJ2-1 TRBV5-1 TRBD1
TGTGCCAGCAGCGTAGGCTGGGGGCCAGCTTTCTTT CASSVGWGPAFF few TRBJ1-1 TRBV9 .
TGTGCCGGGGACAGGGGGCAGATGCGGGGCTACAATGAGCAGTTCTTC CAGDRGQMRGYNEQFF . TRBJ2-1 TRBV30 TRBD1
TGCAGCGTTGAAGATCGGACAGGAATGAACACTGAAGCTTTCTTT CSVEDRTGMNTEAFF . TRBJ1-1 TRBV29-1 TRBD1
TGTGCCACCAGCAGAGGGGCCCGGAACACTGAAGCTTTCTTT CATSRGARNTEAFF once TRBJ1-1 TRBV15 .
TGCGCCAGCAGCTTGGCAGGGGAGATTCTCTACGAGCAGTACTTC CASSLAGEILYEQYF . TRBJ2-7 TRBV5-1 .
TGTGCCAGCAGCCCGACGACAGGGGGTGTGGATACGCAGTATTTT CASSPTTGGVDTQYF . TRBJ2-3 TRBV7-2 TRBD1
TGTGCCAGCGGCGAGGGTCGGAGTGATACGCAGTATTTT CASGEGRSDTQYF . TRBJ2-3 TRBV2 .
TGTGCCAGCAGCGCAAGACAGGGCGGCGAGACCCAGTACTTC CASSARQGGETQYF . TRBJ2-5 TRBV5-4 TRBD1
TGTGCCAGTAGTTCTCAAGAGACCCAGTACTTC CASSSQETQYF . TRBJ2-5 TRBV19 .